These T cell receptor beta chains were read from a single sample in a study of technical replicates of blood from a few donors. The protocol was immunoSEQ multiplex PCR, while the TCRdb copy is restricted to in-frame clones and leaves out a portion. The sample contains about 66,000 clones, roughly nine tenths of which appear only once. Material for sequencing was PBMCs. Receptors originate from a human donor in good health. Some clones in this sample may be carry-over from other donors' samples. The CDR3 runs from the conserved cysteine through the conserved F or W. The D gene is left open where the match is weak. For some rows the clone size is stated as once, few or many, or as a class when expanded; others skip it.

few TRBJ2-3 TRBD2 TRBV4-3 TGCGCCAGCAGCCGCGAGTCGACCGGGCCTAGCGGGGGGGCAGATACGCAGTATTTT CASSRESTGPSGGADTQYF
- TRBJ1-1 - TRBV6-6 TGTGCCAGCAGTCGTGGTACAGGGACGGGCACTGAAGCTTTCTTT CASSRGTGTGTEAFF
- TRBJ2-7 TRBD2 TRBV7-2 TGTGCCAGCAGCGCAACTAGCGGGAGGGCCTTCTTTCCCTACGAGCAGTACTTC CASSATSGRAFFPYEQYF
- TRBJ2-2 TRBD1 TRBV9 TGTGCCAGCAGTGCCTGGGAGACAGGGACGAACACCGGGGAGCTGTTTTTT CASSAWETGTNTGELFF
- TRBJ2-6 - TRBV25-1 TGTGCCAGCAGTGATTCAGGGGTCTCTGGGGCCAACGTCCTGACTTTC CASSDSGVSGANVLTF
- TRBJ2-1 - TRBV10-3 TGTGCCATCAGTGAAATTGAGGGAGTCTCCTACAATGAGCAGTTCTTC CAISEIEGVSYNEQFF
- TRBJ1-4 - TRBV4-3 TGCGCCAGCAGCCAAGCTGCGGGCTCGGGGGAAAAACTGTTTTTT CASSQAAGSGEKLFF
once TRBJ1-3 TRBD1 TRBV7-8 TGTGCCAGCAGCCTTGGACAGGCTGACTCTGGAAACACCATATATTTT CASSLGQADSGNTIYF
- TRBJ2-1 TRBD2 TRBV4-3 TGCGCCAGCAGCCCGACGACTAGCGGGAGCTACAATGAGCAGTTCTTC CASSPTTSGSYNEQFF
- TRBJ1-2 - TRBV19 TGTGCCAGTAGTGTGGACGATAGGGGTGGCTACACCTTC CASSVDDRGGYTF
- TRBJ2-1 - TRBV7-3 TGTGCCAGCAGCCAGAGGGGGGGCCTACGAAATGAGCAGTTCTTC CASSQRGGLRNEQFF
- TRBJ2-5 - TRBV7-2 TGTGCCAGCAGCTTAGCGGGCCGCCAAGAGACCCAGTACTTC CASSLAGRQETQYF
many TRBJ2-7 TRBD2 TRBV10-3 TGTGCCACCCAAGGGGCTAGCGGGAGCCCCGAGCAGTACTTC CATQGASGSPEQYF
- TRBJ1-5 TRBD1 TRBV18 TGTGCCAGCTCACCGGGACAGGGCCACAATCAGCCCCAGCATTTT CASSPGQGHNQPQHF
- TRBJ2-1 - TRBV2 TGTGCCAGCAGTGAAGGCCCGGGGGCCTACAATGAGCAGTTCTTC CASSEGPGAYNEQFF
- TRBJ1-5 TRBD1 TRBV4-3 TGCGCCAGCAGCCAGGGGGGACAGGGGAATCAGCCCCAGCATTTT CASSQGGQGNQPQHF